The clone carrying this T cell receptor beta chain was counted between two and nine times. Germline V lookup: CDR1 DFQATT, CDR2 SNEGSKA (reference sequence). The V gene lost 3 bases and the J gene lost 3 bases, with 11 bases spanning the gap. The CDR3 runs 13 residues. TCRdb analysed the reads with MiXCR anew, one entry per CDR3 protein. The sample has 350,000 to 500,000 distinct CDR3 sequences, 31% seen once. The sample originates from a study of T cell repertoires in cytomegalovirus infection. The chain combines TRBV20-1 with TRBJ1-1; no clear D gene. The specimen was PBMCs. The source is a human donor in good health (CMV status not recorded). Some clones in this sample may be carry-over from other donors' samples. DNA for the CDR3: TGCAGTGCTAGTATCCGGAGGGACACTGAAGCTTTCTTT. Amino acid sequence: CSASIRRDTEAFF.